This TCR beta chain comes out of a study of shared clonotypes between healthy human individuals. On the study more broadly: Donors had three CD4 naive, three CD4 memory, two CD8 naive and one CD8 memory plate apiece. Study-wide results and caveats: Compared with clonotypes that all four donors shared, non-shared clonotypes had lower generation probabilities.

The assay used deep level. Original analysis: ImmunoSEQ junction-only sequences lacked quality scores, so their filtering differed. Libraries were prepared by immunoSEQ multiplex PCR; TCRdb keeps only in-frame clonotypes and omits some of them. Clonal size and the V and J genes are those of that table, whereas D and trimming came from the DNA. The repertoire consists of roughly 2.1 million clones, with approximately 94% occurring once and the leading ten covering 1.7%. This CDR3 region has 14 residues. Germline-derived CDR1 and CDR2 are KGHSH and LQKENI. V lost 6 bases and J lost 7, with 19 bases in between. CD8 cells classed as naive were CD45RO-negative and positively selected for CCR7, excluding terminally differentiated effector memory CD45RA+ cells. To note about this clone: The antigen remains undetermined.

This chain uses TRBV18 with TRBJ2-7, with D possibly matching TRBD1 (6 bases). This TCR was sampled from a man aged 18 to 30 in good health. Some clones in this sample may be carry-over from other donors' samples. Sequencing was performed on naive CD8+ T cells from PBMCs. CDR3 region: CASSLTGGRWEQYF. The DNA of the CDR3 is TGTGCCAGCTCCTTGACTGGGGGCCGGTGGGAGCAGTACTTC.